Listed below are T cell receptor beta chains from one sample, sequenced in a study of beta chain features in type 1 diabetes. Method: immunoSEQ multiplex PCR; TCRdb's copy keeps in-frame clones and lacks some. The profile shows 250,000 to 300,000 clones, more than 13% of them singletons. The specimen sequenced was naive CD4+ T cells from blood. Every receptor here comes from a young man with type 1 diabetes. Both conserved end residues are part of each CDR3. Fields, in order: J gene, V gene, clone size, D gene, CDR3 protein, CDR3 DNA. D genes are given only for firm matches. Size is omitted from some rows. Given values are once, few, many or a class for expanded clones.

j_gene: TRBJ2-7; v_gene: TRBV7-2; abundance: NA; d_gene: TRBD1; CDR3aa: CASSSRYRGQAHEQYF; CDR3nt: TGTGCCAGCAGCTCCCGATACAGGGGGCAGGCACACGAGCAGTACTTC
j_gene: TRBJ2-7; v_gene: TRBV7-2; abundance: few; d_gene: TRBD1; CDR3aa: CASSDRDRRDYEQYF; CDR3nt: TGTGCCAGCAGCGACCGGGACAGGCGGGACTACGAGCAGTACTTC
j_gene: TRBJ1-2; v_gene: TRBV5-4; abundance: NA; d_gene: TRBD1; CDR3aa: CASSTDRTYGYTF; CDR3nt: TGTGCCAGCAGCACGGACAGGACCTATGGCTACACCTTC
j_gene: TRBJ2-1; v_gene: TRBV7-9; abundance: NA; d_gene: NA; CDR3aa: CASSLYETSHNEQFF; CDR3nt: TGTGCCAGCAGCTTATATGAGACTAGTCACAATGAGCAGTTCTTC
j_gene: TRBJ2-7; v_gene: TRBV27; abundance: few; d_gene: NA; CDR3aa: CASSRGDSYEQYF; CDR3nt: TGTGCCAGCAGTCGCGGCGACTCCTACGAGCAGTACTTC
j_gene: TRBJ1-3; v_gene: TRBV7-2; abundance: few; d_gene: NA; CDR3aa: CASSPGTVGNTIYF; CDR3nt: TGTGCCAGCAGCCCCGGGACTGTAGGAAACACCATATATTTT
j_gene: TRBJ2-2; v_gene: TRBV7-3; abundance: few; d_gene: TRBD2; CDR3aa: CASSLGGLAGAGELFF; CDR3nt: TGTGCCAGCAGCTTAGGGGGCCTAGCGGGAGCCGGGGAGCTGTTTTTT
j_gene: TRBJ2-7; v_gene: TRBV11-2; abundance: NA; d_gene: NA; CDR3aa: CASTRNAYEQYF; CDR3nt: TGTGCCAGCACCAGGAATGCCTACGAGCAGTACTTC
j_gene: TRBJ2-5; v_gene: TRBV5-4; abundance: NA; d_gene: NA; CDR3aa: CASSFGLETQYF; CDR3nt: TGTGCCAGCAGCTTTGGCTTGGAGACCCAGTACTTC
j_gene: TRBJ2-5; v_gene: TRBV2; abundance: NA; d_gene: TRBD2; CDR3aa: CASSDLRGVGTQYF; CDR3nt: TGTGCCAGCAGTGATCTACGGGGGGTCGGGACCCAGTACTTC
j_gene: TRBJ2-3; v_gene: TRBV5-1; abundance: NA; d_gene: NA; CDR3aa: CASMREGADTQYF; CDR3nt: TGCGCCAGCATGAGGGAGGGGGCAGATACGCAGTATTTT
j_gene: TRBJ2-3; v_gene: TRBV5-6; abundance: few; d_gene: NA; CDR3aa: CASSTGTDTDTQYF; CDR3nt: TGTGCCAGCAGTACCGGGACTGACACAGATACGCAGTATTTT
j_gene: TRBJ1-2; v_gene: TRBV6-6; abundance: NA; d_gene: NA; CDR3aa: CASSRPETPEGYTF; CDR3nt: TGTGCCAGCAGTCGACCCGAAACTCCGGAGGGCTACACCTTC
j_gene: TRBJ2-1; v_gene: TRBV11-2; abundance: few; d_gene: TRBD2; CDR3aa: CASSSREGQAEQFF; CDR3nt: TGTGCCAGCAGCTCCAGGGAGGGGCAGGCTGAGCAGTTCTTC
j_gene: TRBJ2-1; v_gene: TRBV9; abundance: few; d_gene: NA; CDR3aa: CASSAQEYNEQFF; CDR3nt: TGTGCCAGCAGCGCACAGGAGTACAATGAGCAGTTCTTC
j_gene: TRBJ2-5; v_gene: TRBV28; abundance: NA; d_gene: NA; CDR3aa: CATGSGWPQETQYF; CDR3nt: TGTGCCACCGGATCGGGTTGGCCCCAAGAGACCCAGTACTTC
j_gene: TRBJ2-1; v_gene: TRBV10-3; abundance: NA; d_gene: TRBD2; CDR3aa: CAISTSVYSYNEQFF; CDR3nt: TGTGCCATCAGTACTAGCGTCTACTCCTACAATGAGCAGTTCTTC
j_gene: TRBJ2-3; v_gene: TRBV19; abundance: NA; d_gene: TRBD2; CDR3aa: CASSLAGVGDTQYF; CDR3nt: TGTGCCAGTAGTCTAGCGGGAGTAGGAGATACGCAGTATTTT
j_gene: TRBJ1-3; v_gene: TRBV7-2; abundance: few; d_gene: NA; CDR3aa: CASSLVNAGNTIYF; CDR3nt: TGTGCCAGCAGCTTAGTCAATGCTGGAAACACCATATATTTT
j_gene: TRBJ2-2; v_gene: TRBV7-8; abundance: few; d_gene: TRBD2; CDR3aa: CASSRLLAGGYGTGELFF; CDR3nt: TGTGCCAGCAGCCGACTACTAGCGGGAGGGTACGGCACCGGGGAGCTGTTTTTT
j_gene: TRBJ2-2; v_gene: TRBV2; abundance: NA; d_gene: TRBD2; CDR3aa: CASSEPSGSTGELFF; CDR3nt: TGTGCCAGCAGTGAACCCAGCGGGAGTACCGGGGAGCTGTTTTTT
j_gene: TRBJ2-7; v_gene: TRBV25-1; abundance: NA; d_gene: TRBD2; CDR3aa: CATSIAGAYEQYF; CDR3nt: TGTGCCACCTCTATAGCGGGGGCCTACGAGCAGTACTTC
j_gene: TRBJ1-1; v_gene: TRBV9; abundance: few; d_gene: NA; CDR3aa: CASSVGLKDQGAEAFF; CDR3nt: TGTGCCAGCAGCGTAGGACTGAAAGACCAAGGCGCTGAAGCTTTCTTT
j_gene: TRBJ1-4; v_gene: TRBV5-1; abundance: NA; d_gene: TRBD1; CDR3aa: CASSFDRANEKLFF; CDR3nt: TGCGCCAGCAGTTTCGACAGGGCCAACGAAAAACTGTTTTTT
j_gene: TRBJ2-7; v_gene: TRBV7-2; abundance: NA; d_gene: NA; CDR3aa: CASSQYQGWRVSYEQYF; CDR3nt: TGTGCCAGCAGCCAGTACCAGGGCTGGAGGGTCTCCTACGAGCAGTACTTC
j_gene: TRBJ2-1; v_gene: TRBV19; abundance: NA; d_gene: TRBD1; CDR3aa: CASTNEGTGAYNEQFF; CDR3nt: TGTGCCAGTACCAACGAGGGGACAGGGGCCTACAATGAGCAGTTCTTC
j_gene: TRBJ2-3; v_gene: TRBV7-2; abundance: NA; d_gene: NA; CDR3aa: CASSKTVSDTQYF; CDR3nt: TGTGCCAGCAGCAAAACTGTTTCAGATACGCAGTATTTT
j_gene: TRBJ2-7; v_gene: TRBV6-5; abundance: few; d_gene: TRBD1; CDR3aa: CASSYPGTGRGEQYF; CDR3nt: TGTGCCAGCAGTTACCCCGGGACAGGGAGGGGCGAGCAGTACTTC
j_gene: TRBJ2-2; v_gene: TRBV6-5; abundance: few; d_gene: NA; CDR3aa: CASRRTGELFF; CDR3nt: TGTGCCAGCAGGAGAACCGGGGAGCTGTTTTTT
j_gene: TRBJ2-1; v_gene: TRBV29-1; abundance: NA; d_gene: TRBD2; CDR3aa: CSVVATSGYNEQFF; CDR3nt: TGCAGCGTTGTCGCGACTAGCGGATACAATGAGCAGTTCTTC
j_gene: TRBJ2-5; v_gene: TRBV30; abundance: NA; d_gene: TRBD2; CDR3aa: CAWTTSGLETQYF; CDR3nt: TGTGCCTGGACCACTAGCGGACTTGAGACCCAGTACTTC
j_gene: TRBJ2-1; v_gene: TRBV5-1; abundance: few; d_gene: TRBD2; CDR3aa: CASSLGNSGGFAPEQFF; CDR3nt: TGCGCCAGCAGCTTGGGAAATAGCGGGGGTTTCGCCCCTGAGCAGTTCTTC
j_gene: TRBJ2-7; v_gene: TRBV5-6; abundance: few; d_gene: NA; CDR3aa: CASGNRIREQYF; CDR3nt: TGTGCCAGCGGAAACAGGATCAGGGAGCAGTACTTC
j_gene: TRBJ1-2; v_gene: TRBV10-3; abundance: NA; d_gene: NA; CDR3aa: CAISAGLGYGYTF; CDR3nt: TGTGCCATCAGCGCGGGTCTGGGGTATGGCTACACCTTC
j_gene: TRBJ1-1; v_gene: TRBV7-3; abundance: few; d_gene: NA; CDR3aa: CASSFQSGQGVAFF; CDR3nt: TGTGCCAGCAGCTTCCAGAGCGGGCAAGGTGTAGCTTTCTTT
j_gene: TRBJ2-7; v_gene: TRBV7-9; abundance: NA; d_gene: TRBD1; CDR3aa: CASREDRTGAYEQYF; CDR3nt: TGTGCCAGCAGAGAAGACCGGACAGGGGCCTACGAGCAGTACTTC
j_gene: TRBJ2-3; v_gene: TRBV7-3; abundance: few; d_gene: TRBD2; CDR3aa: CASSLTTSRVDTQYF; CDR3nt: TGTGCCAGCAGCTTAACGACTAGCAGGGTAGATACGCAGTATTTT
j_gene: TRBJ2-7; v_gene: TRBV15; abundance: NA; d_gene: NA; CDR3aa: CATSRDFATDEQYF; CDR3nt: TGTGCCACCAGCAGAGATTTCGCGACTGACGAGCAGTACTTC
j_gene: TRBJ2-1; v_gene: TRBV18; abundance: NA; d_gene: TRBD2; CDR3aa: CASSPNELAGFYNEQFF; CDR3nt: TGTGCCAGCTCACCAAATGAACTAGCGGGATTCTACAATGAGCAGTTCTTC
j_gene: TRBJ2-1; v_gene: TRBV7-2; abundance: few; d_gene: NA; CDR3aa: CASSFSQEQFF; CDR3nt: TGTGCCAGCAGCTTTTCTCAGGAGCAGTTCTTC
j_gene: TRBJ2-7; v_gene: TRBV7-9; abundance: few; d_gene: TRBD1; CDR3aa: CALTKPGTVYEQYF; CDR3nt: TGTGCCCTCACAAAGCCCGGGACAGTCTACGAGCAGTACTTC